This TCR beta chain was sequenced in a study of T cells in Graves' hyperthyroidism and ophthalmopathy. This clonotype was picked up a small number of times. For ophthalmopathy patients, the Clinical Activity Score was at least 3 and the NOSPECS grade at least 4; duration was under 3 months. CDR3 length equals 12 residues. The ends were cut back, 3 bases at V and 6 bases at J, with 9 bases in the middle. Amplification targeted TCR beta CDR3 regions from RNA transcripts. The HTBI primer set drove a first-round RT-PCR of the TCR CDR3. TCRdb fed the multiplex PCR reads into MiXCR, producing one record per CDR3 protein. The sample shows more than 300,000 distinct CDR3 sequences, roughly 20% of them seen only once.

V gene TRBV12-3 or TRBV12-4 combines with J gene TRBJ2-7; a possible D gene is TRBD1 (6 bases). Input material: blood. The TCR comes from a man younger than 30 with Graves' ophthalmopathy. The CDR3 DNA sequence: TGTGCCAGCAGTTTTGGGGGCAGCGAGCAGTACTTC. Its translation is CASSFGGSEQYF.